Detailed here is one T cell receptor (beta chain). This receptor's antigen is unknown. Within one base of it there is no much larger clone, and no base qualities were kept. According to the study, the label for this sample's time point signals: baseline before first vaccination. Vaccinee samples came from UK trials COV001 and COV002, including a single-blind randomized controlled phase 2/3 trial of AZD1222 (ChAdOx1 nCoV-19) in healthy adults. Trial participant PBMC samples were collected at day 0 and day 28 after the second dose for TCRbeta chain sequencing. The data are from a study of T cell responses to AZD1222 COVID-19 vaccine (dated by TCRdb to the early 2020s). At the level of the whole study: AZD1222 recipients whose second dose came at about 4 weeks and those whose second dose came at about 12 weeks were combined into one group, since spike-specific TCR depth and breadth did not differ between the two schedules. Trial participants were enrolled by age into 18-55, 56-69 and 70-plus year subgroups, with 148, 28 and 57 TCR-sequenced participants respectively. A total of 230 to 250 trial participants underwent TCR sequencing, of whom about 210 received two doses of AZD1222 and around 26 received two doses of the MenACWY control vaccine. Overall study results and their limits: The 56-69-year group was small, and its depth increase did not reach significance, likely because of low power. The vaccine-associated CD4 TCRs covered the entire spike protein, and the dominant responses fell in regions 160-218 and 743-854. After two AZD1222 doses, both the breadth and the depth of spike-specific TCRs were significantly higher than at day 0 and than in MenACWY recipients. Only 5 to 7 AZD1222 recipients were SARS-CoV-2 seropositive at baseline, limiting conclusions about previously exposed vaccinees. Most participants were white British and females outnumbered males, and the authors suggested that clonal diversity may have been underestimated. Reportedly, almost half of the unique spike-specific TCRs recognized epitopes lying outside the regions that are mutated in the B.1.351 and B.1.1.7 variants. Because no day 14 peak-response samples were available, repertoires were characterized only after the peak T cell response.

The CDR3 regions of human TCRbeta chains were analyzed by immunosequencing. Per the source publication's procedure: TCRs in the repertoires were compared against a reference library of SARS-CoV-2-specific TCRs that had been generated with the MIRA antigen-specificity platform. Breadth was defined as the fraction of unique TCRs that were SARS-CoV-2-associated. Depth was defined as the fraction of total T cells that were SARS-CoV-2-associated. Using the MIRA data, every spike-specific TCR was mapped to the spike region that the TCR reacted to and assigned to either a CD4 or a CD8 class. Log10-transformed breadth and depth values were compared by one-way ANOVA with Sidak's multiple comparisons tests. In its TCRdb copy, this immuneACCESS table keeps in-frame sequences only and misses some clones. Where compared with another copy, unresolved V genes explain less than half of these, and the others have no known cause. V and J calls and clone size are as listed in that table; D and trimming were resolved from the DNA. The sample data list 150,000 or so clones, and approximately 83% of these were observed just once. Around 8% of the sample is held by the ten biggest clonotypes.

Its CDR3 holds 15 amino acids, cysteine through phenylalanine. The only DNA kept is the CDR3, 45 bases in frame from the first base. The germline V gene encodes CDR1 MNHEY and CDR2 SVGAGI. Trimming removed 0 bases from V and 3 bases from J; the gene matches leave 3 bases unexplained. Here the chain combines TRBV6-5 and TRBJ2-7, with 9 central nucleotides matching TRBD1. The TCR sequence derives from an adult in good health. Specimen: peripheral blood, collected on day 0 of AZD1222 vaccination. In nucleotide form, the sequence is TGTGCCAGCAGTTACTCTACAGGGGGCATCTACGAGCAGTACTTC. It codes for CASSYSTGGIYEQYF.